This T cell receptor beta chain was found in a study of vaccination effects on CD4 cells after COVID-19. On the study more broadly: Vaccine administered to participants consisted of two doses of either BNT162b2 or mRNA-1273.

TCRdb's copy holds only in-frame clones and misses some; the assay was immunoSEQ multiplex PCR. The profile shows around 19,000 clones, over 65% of them singletons. The table lists this clone with a count of one. The antigen remains unidentified. Ahead of sequencing, the ViraFEST assay grew antigen-specific CD4+ T cells using viral peptide pools. Having been cultured for approximately ten days, the cells underwent CD4+ T cell isolation. All vaccine recipients tested negative for nucleocapsid antibodies and had never contracted SARS-CoV-2 infection. CDR3 length: 15 amino acids. Germline CDR1 reads SGHNT; CDR2 reads YYREEE (reference sequence). Trimming left V 1 base short and J 1 base short, with 10 bases between.

This clonotype was sampled from a human donor who received a COVID-19 vaccine. The specimen comprised CD4+ T cells from PBMCs cultured with HCoV-NL63 spike peptides, sampled before COVID-19 vaccination. V is TRBV5-4 and J is TRBJ2-3; possibly TRBD1 or TRBD2 for D (6 bases each). CDR3 region: CASSLPEGGTDTQYF. CDR3 DNA: TGTGCCAGCAGCTTGCCGGAGGGGGGCACAGATACGCAGTATTTT. The entire variable domain, with the rest obtained from reference TRBV5-4 and TRBJ2-3, is as follows: ETGVTQSPTHLIKTRGQQVTLRCSSQSGHNTVSWYQQALGQGPQFIFQYYREEENGRGNFPPRFSGLQFPNYSSELNVNALELDDSALYLCASSLPEGGTDTQYFGPGTRLTVL.